Sequencing of this T cell receptor beta chain was carried out in a study of T cells in Graves' hyperthyroidism and ophthalmopathy. About the study: The blood sample was taken at first diagnosis, before treatment began. The study's findings and limits: From stable hyperthyroidism, ophthalmopathy was separated by a 13 V-J model.

The V gene lost 6 bases and the J gene lost 3 bases, with 11 bases spanning the gap. The germline gives CDR1 MNHNS, CDR2 SASEGT. CDR3 length: 13 amino acids. This clonotype has only a few counts. Its antigen is still unknown. Amplification targeted TCR beta CDR3 regions from RNA transcripts. A set of HTBI primers served as the primers for a first-round RT-PCR of the TCR CDR3. TCRdb itself ran the multiplex PCR reads through MiXCR, one entry per CDR3 protein. The table records a few hundred thousand distinct CDR3 sequences, around 14% of them present only once. The definition of stable Graves' hyperthyroidism was no ophthalmopathy progression within 18 months.

The chain has TRBV6-1 and TRBJ1-2; D remains ambiguous. The TCR was taken from a woman aged 18-29 years with Graves' hyperthyroidism. Sequencing used blood. DNA for the CDR3: TGTGCCAGCAGCCGAGACATCGACTATGGCTACACCTTC. It translates to CASSRDIDYGYTF.